Sequencing of this TCR beta chain was carried out in a study of OX40 agonist ivuxolimab in advanced cancers. About the study as a whole: Ivuxolimab was a fully human IgG2 agonistic monoclonal antibody targeting the costimulatory receptor OX40 (CD134). A male proportion of under 85% and a mean age of around 60 years, ranging from 23 to 79, were recorded for the dose-escalation cohort. Three dose-escalation patients achieved partial responses, one with hepatocellular carcinoma and two with cutaneous melanoma. The paper describes the monotherapy dose-escalation part (N = 52 patients) of the phase I trial of ivuxolimab. Prior anti-PD-1, anti-PD-L1 or anti-CTLA-4 therapy was permitted, and checkpoint inhibitors had been received by 30% to 40% of dose-escalation patients. Of the 50 or so patients in dose escalation, about 20 had hepatocellular carcinoma, some 15 had melanoma, 9 had renal cell carcinoma and 9 had head and neck cancer. Intravenous ivuxolimab was administered to patients every 2 weeks at six dose levels: 0.01, 0.1, 0.3, 1.5, 3 and 10 mg/kg. The purpose of peripheral TCRbeta sequencing was to test whether ivuxolimab changed TCR sequence diversity and led to clonal T-cell expansion.

For sequencing of the TCRbeta CDR3 region, genomic DNA was extracted from the sorted cells. The immunoSEQ Assay was used for sequencing of TCRbeta CDR3 regions. Entries here come from immuneACCESS through TCRdb and include only in-frame sequences with V and J called. Some clones fail to appear in such tables; in the studies checked, an unresolved V gene covers under half of the shortfall, and the cause of the remainder is unknown. Present in this sample are roughly 100,000 clones, about 90% of which were seen just once. The ten largest clones add up to 0.79% of the sample. Of note for this clone: No cognate antigen has been identified for it. No base qualities exist here, and no much larger clone lies one base off it.

Trimming takes 0 bases from V and 4 bases from J, and the germline ends sit 7 bases apart. The germline V gene supplies CDR1 SGHRS and CDR2 YFSETQ. Inclusive of the bounding cysteine and phenylalanine, the CDR3 is 14 residues long. The only DNA kept is the CDR3, 42 bases in frame from the first base. Patients with a history of autoimmune disease or receiving systemic immunosuppression were excluded from the trial. Peripheral blood for TCR sequencing was collected from all dose cohorts at baseline, on cycle 4 day 1, and on cycle 7 day 1. The samples were drawn from a first-in-human, open-label, multicenter phase I dose-escalation trial of ivuxolimab. Adults with locally advanced or metastatic melanoma, renal cell, hepatocellular, or head and neck squamous cell carcinoma were enrolled in the trial. Before TCR sequencing, CD4+ T cells and CD8+ T cells were sorted from peripheral blood as separate populations.

Summary of the overall study and its limitations: The antigen specificity of the clonally expanded peripheral T cells was not determined. In the 0.1-3.0 mg/kg groups, partial responders were among the patients with the lowest normalized peripheral clonal expansion, particularly in CD8+ T cells. On average, CD8+ T cells showed more expanded clones than CD4+ T cells after ivuxolimab. Low levels of normalized T-cell clonal expansion were also seen in some nonresponding patients. At doses of 0.1 to 3.0 mg/kg, clonal expansion of both CD4+ and CD8+ blood T cells was observed from baseline to week 6.

Source: CD4+ or CD8+ T cells sorted from blood, taken in a trial of the OX40 agonist ivuxolimab. The sequence derives from an adult with an advanced solid tumor such as melanoma, head and neck, liver or kidney cancer. Here the chain combines TRBV5-1 and TRBJ2-2, with a weak D call of TRBD2 (5 bases match). The CDR3 amino acid sequence is: CASSLAGITGELFF. The base sequence is TGCGCCAGCAGCTTGGCCGGGATCACCGGGGAGCTGTTTTTT.